This T cell receptor beta chain was documented in a study of blood T cell repertoires in COVID-19. Study context: Researchers got acute and convalescent COVID-19 samples from the United States, Italy and Spain.

The assay was immunoSEQ multiplex PCR, and TCRdb's table has in-frame clones only and misses some. The table lists roughly 52,000 clones, just under 90% of them singletons. CDR3 size: 15 residues. Germline V gene data show CDR1 as SGHNT and CDR2 as YYREEE (reference sequence). Of note for this clone: An end of the junction does not agree with germline; a read error may underlie this. The identical CDR3 is also encoded by other nucleotide sequences in the sample.

Specimen: peripheral blood. The chain combines TRBV5-4 with TRBJ2-5; TRBD2 aligns across 8 bases. The clonotype was recovered from a man aged 50-60 years with acute or convalescent COVID-19. The chain's CDR3 is CASSLDAGGQETQYF. Written as DNA, the CDR3 is TGTGCCAGCAGTTTGGACGCGGGGGGACAAGAGACCCAGTACTTC.